The 21 T cell receptor beta chains below all came from one sample that was sequenced in a study of a mutant IDH1 vaccine in newly diagnosed glioma. The table came from immunoSEQ multiplex PCR; TCRdb's copy has only in-frame clones and leaves some out. The data show 77,000 or so clones, more than 80% seen once. Regarding time point: week 47, end of study. Each vaccine dose was 300 ug of mutant IDH1 20-mer peptide, with topical imiquimod. Their antigens are not known. Sequences were derived from PBMCs, sampled from a glioma patient whose treatment included an IDH1 peptide vaccine. The receptors stem from a man aged 35-49 years with glioma.

V gene TRBV5-1 combines with J gene TRBJ2-5, with a weak D call TRBD1 (6 bases). This CDR3 comprises 15 residues. V was cut by 0 bases and J by 5 bases, with 14 bases left in between. The germline gives CDR1 SGHRS, CDR2 YFSETQ. The CDR3 sequence is CASSLGGQGAETQYF. CDR3 bases: TGCGCCAGCAGCTTGGGGGGGCAGGGCGCGGAGACCCAGTACTTC.

V is TRBV10-1 and J is TRBJ2-1; 10 positions agree with TRBD1. Germline CDR1 and CDR2: WNHNN and SYGVQD (reference sequence). V shed 10 bases and J 9 bases; nucleotides not matched to a gene: 15. The CDR3 totals 15 residues. CDR3 sequence reads: CATGQGTGEVGEQFF. CDR3 DNA sequence: TGCGCCACCGGGCAGGGGACAGGGGAAGTTGGTGAGCAGTTCTTC.

This rearrangement joins TRBV14 to TRBJ2-7; 7 bases are a match to TRBD1. V dropped 4 bases and J dropped 2; count of bases not matched to a gene: 8. The CDR3 has 15 residues. Per the germline V gene, CDR1 is SGHDN and CDR2 is FVKESK. The CDR3 spells CASSLGRQGAYEQYF. For the CDR3, the DNA is TGTGCCAGCAGCCTCGGTAGGCAGGGGGCCTACGAGCAGTACTTC.

The V call is TRBV19, the J call TRBJ2-7, with a possible D match to TRBD1 (6 bases). V shed 3 bases and J shed 3 bases, with 18 bases lying between them. The CDR3 covers 16 residues. Per germline, CDR1 LNHDA and CDR2 SQIVND (reference sequence). CDR3 coding DNA: TGTGCCAGTAGTATCAAAGTGGGACACAATGTCTACGAGCAGTACTTC. Translation gives CASSIKVGHNVYEQYF.

This clone was picked up one time. The chain joins TRBV27 to TRBJ2-4; TRBD2 is a possible D gene (6 bases). Per germline, CDR1 MNHEY and CDR2 SMNVEV (reference sequence). This CDR3 contains 13 residues. The V gene lost 10 bases and the J gene lost 0 bases, with 10 bases spanning the gap. The CDR3 region has the DNA TGTGCCACACGGGGACTAGCCAAAAACATTCAGTACTTC. Protein: CATRGLAKNIQYF.

The rearrangement joins TRBV7-6 to TRBJ2-3; 8 bases align to TRBD2. Per the germline V gene, CDR1 is SGHVS and CDR2 is FNYEAQ. The CDR3 runs 15 residues. V lost 7 bases to trimming and J lost 5 bases; unmatched junction nucleotides: 11. CDR3 sequence (DNA): TGTGCCAGCACCCAAAGCAGCGGGGGTTTAGATACGCAGTATTTT. Translated: CASTQSSGGLDTQYF.

The genes are TRBV25-1 and TRBJ2-1; TRBD2 aligns across 13 bases. Unmatched junction bases numbered 8, after V lost 5 bases and J lost 7 bases. Germline-derived CDR1 and CDR2 are MGHDK and SYGVNS. This CDR3 spans 16 amino acids. CDR3 bases: TGTGCCAGCAGTCCCCTACTAGCGGGGGGGCGAAATGAGCAGTTCTTC. It codes for CASSPLLAGGRNEQFF. Supplemented by reference TRBV25-1 and TRBJ2-1, the full variable domain reads EADIYQTPRYLVIGTGKKITLECSQTMGHDKMYWYQQDPGMELHLIHYSYGVNSTEKGDLSSESTVSRIRTEHFPLTLESARPSHTSQYLCASSPLLAGGRNEQFFGPGTRLTVL.

J is TRBJ2-5 and V is TRBV5-1; D is perhaps TRBD1 or TRBD2 (6 bases each). Germline-derived CDR1 and CDR2 are SGHRS and YFSETQ. There are 14 residues in the CDR3. V was clipped by 4 bases and J by 1 base, with 11 bases between them. CDR3 amino acids: CASSRSGAQETQYF. The CDR3 bases are TGCGCCAGCAGCCGGTCGGGGGCCCAAGAGACCCAGTACTTC. Full variable domain (remainder filled in from reference TRBV5-1 and TRBJ2-5): KAGVTQTPRYLIKTRGQQVTLSCSPISGHRSVSWYQQTPGQGLQFLFEYFSETQRNKGNFPGRFSGRQFSNSRSEMNVSTLELGDSALYLCASSRSGAQETQYFGPGTRLLVL.

The genes are TRBV6-6 and TRBJ1-1; D perhaps matches TRBD1 (6 bases). The germline gives CDR1 MNHNY, CDR2 SVGAGI (reference sequence). V was pared by 1 base and J by 5 bases, with 11 bases between. CDR3 size: 14 residues. The CDR3 is CASSYFGGGTEAFF. DNA of the CDR3: TGTGCCAGCAGTTACTTTGGGGGCGGAACTGAAGCTTTCTTT.

This chain connects TRBV12-5 to TRBJ1-1; D is uncertain. CDR3 length: 11 amino acids. Looked up from germline, CDR1 is LGHNT and CDR2 is FRNRAP. Trimming removed 5 bases at V and 3 bases at J, with 4 bases between. CDR3 nucleotide sequence: TGTGCTAGTGGTGGAGACACTGAAGCTTTCTTT. This encodes CASGGDTEAFF.

The V and J genes are TRBV5-1 and TRBJ1-4; D gene ambiguous. Germline CDR1 SGHRS, CDR2 YFSETQ. Trimming cost V 1 base and J 5 bases, with 9 bases left between them. The CDR3 extends over 14 amino acids. In nucleotides, the CDR3 is TGCGCCAGCAGCTTGTCTCAGAAGAATGAAAAACTGTTTTTT. This codes for CASSLSQKNEKLFF. Supplemented by reference TRBV5-1 and TRBJ1-4, the full variable domain reads KAGVTQTPRYLIKTRGQQVTLSCSPISGHRSVSWYQQTPGQGLQFLFEYFSETQRNKGNFPGRFSGRQFSNSRSEMNVSTLELGDSALYLCASSLSQKNEKLFFGSGTQLSVL.

The gene calls are TRBV4-1 and TRBJ1-4; TRBD1 matches 11 bases. The CDR3 contains 20 residues. Germline trimming cut 1 base from V and 0 bases from J; bases unmatched to any gene: 10. The V gene's germline CDR1 is MGHRA and CDR2 YSYEKL. The DNA for the CDR3 is TGCGCCAGCAGCCAAGCCCCGGGACAGGGGGTATTAGCAACTAATGAAAAACTGTTTTTT. It codes for CASSQAPGQGVLATNEKLFF.

The chain combines TRBV5-1 with TRBJ2-7; D not resolved. Between the trimmed V and J ends, which lost 0 bases and 5 bases, there was a span of 15 bases. CDR3 length: 15 residues. Germline CDR1 reads SGHRS; CDR2 reads YFSETQ. The CDR3 loop is CASSLGAGSPNEQYF. The CDR3 region has the DNA TGCGCCAGCAGCTTGGGGGCCGGGTCCCCCAACGAGCAGTACTTC. Complete variable domain (other parts from reference TRBV5-1 and TRBJ2-7): KAGVTQTPRYLIKTRGQQVTLSCSPISGHRSVSWYQQTPGQGLQFLFEYFSETQRNKGNFPGRFSGRQFSNSRSEMNVSTLELGDSALYLCASSLGAGSPNEQYFGPGTRLTVT.

The chain uses TRBV7-8 and TRBJ1-3; D remains ambiguous. The CDR3 consists of 16 residues. Germline loops: CDR1 SGHVS, CDR2 FQNEAQ. Trimming pared 2 bases from V and 4 bases from J, leaving 15 bases between. The DNA of the CDR3 is TGTGCCAGCAGCTTACCCCCGGCAGGCGCCGGAAACACCATATATTTT. This gives the protein CASSLPPAGAGNTIYF.

The gene calls are TRBV2 and TRBJ2-7; D uncertain. V lost 2 bases and J lost 6, with 8 bases in between. CDR1 is SNHLY and CDR2 is FYNNEI in the germline V gene. This CDR3 spans 12 amino acids. For the CDR3, the DNA is TGTGCCAGCAGTGAACAGGTGGCCGAGCAGTACTTC. The encoded protein is CASSEQVAEQYF. Based on the CDR3 plus reference TRBV2 and TRBJ2-7, the full variable domain is EPEVTQTPSHQVTQMGQEVILRCVPISNHLYFYWYRQILGQKVEFLVSFYNNEISEKSEIFDDQFSVERPDGSNFTLKIRSTKLEDSAMYFCASSEQVAEQYFGPGTRLTVT.

The chain employs TRBV7-9 and TRBJ2-3, with D unresolved. The CDR3 is 14 amino acids. The germline CDR1 and CDR2 sequences are SEHNR and FQNEAQ (reference sequence). V lost 2 bases and J lost 4, with 10 bases in between. The CDR3 DNA follows: TGTGCCAGCAGCTTAAGCCCTGGGGCAGATACGCAGTATTTT. Its translation: CASSLSPGADTQYF. Drawing the rest from reference TRBV7-9 and TRBJ2-3, the complete variable domain is DTGVSQNPRHKITKRGQNVTFRCDPISEHNRLYWYRQTLGQGPEFLTYFQNEAQLEKSRLLSDRFSAERPKGSFSTLEIQRTEQGDSAMYLCASSLSPGADTQYFGPGTRLTVL.

The chain carries TRBV5-1 and TRBJ2-1; D gene unclear. The CDR3 has 12 residues. V lost 2 bases and J lost 7, with 7 bases in between. Germline assignment: CDR1 SGHRS and CDR2 YFSETQ. The DNA for the CDR3 is TGCGCCAGCAGCTTTCTCTTAAATGAGCAGTTCTTC. Translation gives CASSFLLNEQFF. Together with reference TRBV5-1 and TRBJ2-1, the CDR3 gives the full variable domain: KAGVTQTPRYLIKTRGQQVTLSCSPISGHRSVSWYQQTPGQGLQFLFEYFSETQRNKGNFPGRFSGRQFSNSRSEMNVSTLELGDSALYLCASSFLLNEQFFGPGTRLTVL.

The genes are TRBV19 and TRBJ2-2; 9 nucleotides align to TRBD1. There are 16 residues in the CDR3. Germline V CDR1 and CDR2: LNHDA, SQIVND (reference sequence). V lost 9 bases and J lost 3; bases outside the gene matches: 11. CDR3 sequence (DNA): TGTGCCAGCCACGCTAACGACAGGGGGGACACCGGGGAGCTGTTTTTT. This codes for CASHANDRGDTGELFF. The complete variable domain, with remaining parts taken from reference TRBV19 and TRBJ2-2, reads DGGITQSPKYLFRKEGQNVTLSCEQNLNHDAMYWYRQDPGQGLRLIYYSQIVNDFQKGDIAEGYSVSREKKESFPLTVTSAQKNPTAFYLCASHANDRGDTGELFFGEGSRLTVL.

J is TRBJ2-1 and V is TRBV7-2; D gene ambiguous. Germline V CDR1 and CDR2: SGHTA, FQGNSA. This CDR3 has 14 residues. Between the trimmed V and J ends, which lost 1 base and 4 bases, there was a span of 8 bases. The CDR3 DNA sequence: TGTGCCAGCAGCTTAGGGATAGATTACAATGAGCAGTTCTTC. This encodes CASSLGIDYNEQFF.

This sequence joins TRBV18 and TRBJ1-5; 7 bases are shared with TRBD1. Germline assignment: CDR1 KGHSH and CDR2 LQKENI. The CDR3 is 13 amino acids. V shed 6 bases, J shed 1 base, and the junction held 0 bases outside the gene matches. The CDR3 DNA reads TGTGCCAGCTCGGACAGGAGCAATCAGCCCCAGCATTTT. It is translated as CASSDRSNQPQHF.

CDR3 amino acids: CASRGTANGIQYF. The CDR3 nucleotides are TGTGCCAGTAGGGGGACTGCCAACGGCATTCAGTACTTC. The V and J genes are TRBV19 and TRBJ2-4; D may be TRBD2 (6 bases). Looked up from germline, CDR1 is LNHDA and CDR2 is SQIVND (reference sequence). The CDR3 sequence is 13 residues long. Trimming stripped 6 bases from V and 9 bases from J, with 15 bases between.